This T cell receptor beta chain emerged from a study of blood T cell repertoires in COVID-19. Study summary: COVID-19 samples from acute and convalescent phases originated in the United States, Italy and Spain. In each case, the material was cDNA or gDNA derived from T cells, B-cell-depleted T cells, or PBMCs.

V lost 0 bases and J lost 4; bases outside the gene matches: 12. The germline V gene has CDR1 SGDLS and CDR2 YYNGEE. This CDR3 is built from 17 residues. Per the study methods: Reference gene primer amplification gave estimated nucleated cell counts. The table came from immunoSEQ multiplex PCR; TCRdb's copy has only in-frame clones and leaves some out. The V and J calls and the clone size are those of that table, but D and trimming were determined from the DNA. Counted here are 200,000 to 250,000 clones, around 83% occurring once; the ten biggest clones make up less than 3.5%. This receptor was identified in a man over 45 with active or convalescent COVID-19. The V and J genes are TRBV9 and TRBJ1-2; 7 bases are shared with TRBD1. The sequenced sample was peripheral blood. The CDR3 coding sequence is TGTGCCAGCAGCGTAGGGGGGACAGCCAATGTCCTCTATGGCTACACCTTC. This codes for CASSVGGTANVLYGYTF.